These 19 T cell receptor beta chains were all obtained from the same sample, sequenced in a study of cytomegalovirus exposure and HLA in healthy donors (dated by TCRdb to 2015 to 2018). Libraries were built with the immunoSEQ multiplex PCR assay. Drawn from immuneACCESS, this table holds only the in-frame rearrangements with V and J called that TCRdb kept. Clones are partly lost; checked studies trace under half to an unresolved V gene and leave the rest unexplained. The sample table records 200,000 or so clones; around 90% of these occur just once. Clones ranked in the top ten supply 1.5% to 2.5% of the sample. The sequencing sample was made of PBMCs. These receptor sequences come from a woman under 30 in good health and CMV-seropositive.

The CDR3 coding sequence is TGTGCCAGCAGCCAGGGAAGTCTCGCTGACGAGCAGTACTTC. The encoded protein is CASSQGSLADEQYF. The chain joins TRBV9 to TRBJ2-7, with D tentatively TRBD1 (5 bases). The CDR3 is 14 residues long. With 4 bases removed from V and 5 bases from J, the gap between germline ends came to 16 bases. Germline assignment: CDR1 SGDLS and CDR2 YYNGEE.

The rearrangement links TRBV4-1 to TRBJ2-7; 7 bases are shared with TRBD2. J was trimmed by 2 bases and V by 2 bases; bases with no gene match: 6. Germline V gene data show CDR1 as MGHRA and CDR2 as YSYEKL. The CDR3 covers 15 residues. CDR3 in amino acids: CASSQPTSKPYEQYF. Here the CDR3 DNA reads TGCGCCAGCAGCCAACCGACTAGCAAGCCCTACGAGCAGTACTTC.

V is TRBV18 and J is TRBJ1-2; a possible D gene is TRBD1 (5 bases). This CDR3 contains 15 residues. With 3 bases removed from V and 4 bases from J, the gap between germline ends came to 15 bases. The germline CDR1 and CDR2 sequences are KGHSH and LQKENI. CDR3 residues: CASSPGTPSSYGYTF. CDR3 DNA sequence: TGTGCCAGCTCACCCGGGACTCCCTCTTCCTATGGCTACACCTTC. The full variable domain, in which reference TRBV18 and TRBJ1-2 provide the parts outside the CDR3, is NAGVMQNPRHLVRRRGQEARLRCSPMKGHSHVYWYRQLPEEGLKFMVYLQKENIIDESGMPKERFSAEFPKEGPSILRIQQVVRGDSAAYFCASSPGTPSSYGYTFGSGTRLTVV.

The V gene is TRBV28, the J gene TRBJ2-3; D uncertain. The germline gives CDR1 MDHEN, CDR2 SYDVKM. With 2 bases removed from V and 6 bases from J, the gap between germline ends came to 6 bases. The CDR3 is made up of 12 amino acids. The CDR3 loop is CASSLGPDTQYF. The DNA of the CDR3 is TGTGCCAGCAGTTTAGGCCCGGATACGCAGTATTTT.

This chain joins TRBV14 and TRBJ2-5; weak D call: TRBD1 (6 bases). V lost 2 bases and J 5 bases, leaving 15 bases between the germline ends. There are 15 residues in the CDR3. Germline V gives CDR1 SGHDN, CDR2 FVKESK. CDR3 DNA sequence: TGTGCCAGCAGCCAACCGGGACATCGATATGAGACCCAGTACTTC. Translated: CASSQPGHRYETQYF.

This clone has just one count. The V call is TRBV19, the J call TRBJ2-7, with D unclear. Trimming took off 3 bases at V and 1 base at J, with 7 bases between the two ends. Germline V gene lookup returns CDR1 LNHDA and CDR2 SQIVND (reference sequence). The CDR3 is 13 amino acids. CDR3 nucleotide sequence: TGTGCCAGTAGTATTTTCGAGTCCTACGAGCAGTACTTC. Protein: CASSIFESYEQYF.

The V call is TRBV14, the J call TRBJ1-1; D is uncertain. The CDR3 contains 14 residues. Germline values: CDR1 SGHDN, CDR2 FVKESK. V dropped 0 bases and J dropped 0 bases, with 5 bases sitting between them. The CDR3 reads CASSQEQLNTEAFF. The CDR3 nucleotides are TGTGCCAGCAGCCAAGAACAGCTGAACACTGAAGCTTTCTTT.

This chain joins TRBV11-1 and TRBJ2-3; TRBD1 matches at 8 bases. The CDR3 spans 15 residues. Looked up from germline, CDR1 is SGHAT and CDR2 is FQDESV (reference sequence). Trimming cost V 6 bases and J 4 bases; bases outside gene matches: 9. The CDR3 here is CASRPGQGVADTQYF. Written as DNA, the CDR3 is TGTGCCAGCAGGCCCGGACAGGGTGTTGCAGATACGCAGTATTTT.

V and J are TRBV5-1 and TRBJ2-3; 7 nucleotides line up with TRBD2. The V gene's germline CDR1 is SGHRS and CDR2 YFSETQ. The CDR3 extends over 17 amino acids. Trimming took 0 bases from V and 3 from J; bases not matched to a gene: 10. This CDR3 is CASSLVGRREITDTQYF. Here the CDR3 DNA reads TGCGCCAGCAGCTTGGTAGGTAGGCGGGAGATAACAGATACGCAGTATTTT.

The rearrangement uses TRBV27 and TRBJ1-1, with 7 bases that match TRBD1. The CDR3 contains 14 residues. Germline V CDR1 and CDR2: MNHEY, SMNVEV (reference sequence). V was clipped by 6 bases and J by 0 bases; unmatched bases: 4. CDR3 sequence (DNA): TGTGCCAGCAGCACAGGGGTTCTGAACACTGAAGCTTTCTTT. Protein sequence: CASSTGVLNTEAFF.

CDR3 DNA: TGCGCCAGCAGCGGGGGGAGGACACAGAACTCCTACAATGAGCAGTTCTTC. This translates into CASSGGRTQNSYNEQFF. The rearrangement links TRBV5-1 to TRBJ2-1; D perhaps matches TRBD2 (6 bases). The germline gives CDR1 SGHRS, CDR2 YFSETQ. The CDR3 sequence is 17 residues long. Trimming took 4 bases from V and 0 from J, leaving 17 bases between them.

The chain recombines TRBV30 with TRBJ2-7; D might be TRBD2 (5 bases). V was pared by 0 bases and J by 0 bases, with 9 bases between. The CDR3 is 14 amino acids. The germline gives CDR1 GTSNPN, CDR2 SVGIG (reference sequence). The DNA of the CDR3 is TGTGCCTGGAGTGTCTTTCGGGACTCCTACGAGCAGTACTTC. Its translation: CAWSVFRDSYEQYF.

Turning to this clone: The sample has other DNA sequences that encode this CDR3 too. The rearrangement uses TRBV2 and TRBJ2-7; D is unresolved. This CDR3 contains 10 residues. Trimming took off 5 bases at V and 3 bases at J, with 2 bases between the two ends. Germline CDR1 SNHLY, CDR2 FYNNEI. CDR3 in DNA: TGTGCCAGCAGTCTCTACGAGCAGTACTTC. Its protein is CASSLYEQYF.

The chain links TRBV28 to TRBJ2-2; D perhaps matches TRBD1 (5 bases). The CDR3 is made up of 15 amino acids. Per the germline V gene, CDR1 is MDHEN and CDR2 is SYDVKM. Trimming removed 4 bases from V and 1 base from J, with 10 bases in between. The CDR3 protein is CASSWAGQNTGELFF. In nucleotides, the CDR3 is TGTGCCAGCAGTTGGGCAGGGCAGAACACCGGGGAGCTGTTTTTT.

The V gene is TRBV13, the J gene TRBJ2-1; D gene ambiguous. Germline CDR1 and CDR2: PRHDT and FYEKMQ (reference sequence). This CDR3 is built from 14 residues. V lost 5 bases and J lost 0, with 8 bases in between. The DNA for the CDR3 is TGTGCCAGCAGCCCTATCGACTCCTACAATGAGCAGTTCTTC. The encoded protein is CASSPIDSYNEQFF.

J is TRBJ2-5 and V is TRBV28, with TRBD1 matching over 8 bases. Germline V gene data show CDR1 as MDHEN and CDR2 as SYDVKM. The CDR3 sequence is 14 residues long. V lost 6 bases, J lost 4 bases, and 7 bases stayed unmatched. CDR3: CASSEDRAGETQYF. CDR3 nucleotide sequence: TGTGCCAGCAGCGAGGACAGGGCGGGAGAGACCCAGTACTTC. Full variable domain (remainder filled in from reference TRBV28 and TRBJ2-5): DVKVTQSSRYLVKRTGEKVFLECVQDMDHENMFWYRQDPGLGLRLIYFSYDVKMKEKGDIPEGYSVSREKKERFSLILESASTNQTSMYLCASSEDRAGETQYFGPGTRLLVL.

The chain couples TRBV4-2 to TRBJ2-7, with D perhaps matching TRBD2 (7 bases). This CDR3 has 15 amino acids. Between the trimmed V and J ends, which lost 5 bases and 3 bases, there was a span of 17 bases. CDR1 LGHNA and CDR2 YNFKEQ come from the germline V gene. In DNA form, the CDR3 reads TGTGCCAGCAGCGAGAGAGGGGGGGAACACTACGAGCAGTACTTC. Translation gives CASSERGGEHYEQYF.

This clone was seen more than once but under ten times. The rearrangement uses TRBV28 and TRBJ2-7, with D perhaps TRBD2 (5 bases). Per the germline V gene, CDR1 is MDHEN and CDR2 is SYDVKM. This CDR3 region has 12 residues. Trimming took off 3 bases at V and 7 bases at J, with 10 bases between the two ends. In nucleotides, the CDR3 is TGTGCCAGCAGTTTTCAGACGGGGGAGCAGTACTTC. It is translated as CASSFQTGEQYF.

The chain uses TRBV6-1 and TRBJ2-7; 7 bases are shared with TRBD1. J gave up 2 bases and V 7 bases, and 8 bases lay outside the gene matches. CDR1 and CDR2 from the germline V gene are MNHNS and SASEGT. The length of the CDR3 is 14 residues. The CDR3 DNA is TGTGCCAGCAACCAAGACCAGGGGGCCTACGAGCAGTACTTC. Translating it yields CASNQDQGAYEQYF.